Below, one TCR beta chain is given with its context. These data belong to a study of PD-1 blockade in classical Hodgkin lymphoma. Using immunoSEQ multiplex PCR, the repertoire was profiled, and TCRdb retains in-frame clones only, with some absent. Counted here are about 61,000 clones, around 90% occurring once; the ten biggest clones make up about 8.1%. Time point noted: cycle 4 day 1 (C4D1), after five to seven weeks of nivolumab. Each patient experienced a relapse that followed autologous stem cell transplantation, and brentuximab vedotin exposure varied. Sequencing used peripheral blood mononuclear cells (PBMCs), obtained before the fourth cycle of nivolumab. This TCR derives from a human donor with classical Hodgkin lymphoma.

The CDR3 nucleotides are TGTGCCAGCAGCAAAAGAGGGGACAGCCTTACAGATACGCAGTATTTT. It codes for CASSKRGDSLTDTQYF. The rearrangement uses TRBV21-1 and TRBJ2-3; the D call in the table, TRBD1, was not verified against the DNA. TRBV21-1 is a pseudogene locus. CDR3 length: 16 residues.